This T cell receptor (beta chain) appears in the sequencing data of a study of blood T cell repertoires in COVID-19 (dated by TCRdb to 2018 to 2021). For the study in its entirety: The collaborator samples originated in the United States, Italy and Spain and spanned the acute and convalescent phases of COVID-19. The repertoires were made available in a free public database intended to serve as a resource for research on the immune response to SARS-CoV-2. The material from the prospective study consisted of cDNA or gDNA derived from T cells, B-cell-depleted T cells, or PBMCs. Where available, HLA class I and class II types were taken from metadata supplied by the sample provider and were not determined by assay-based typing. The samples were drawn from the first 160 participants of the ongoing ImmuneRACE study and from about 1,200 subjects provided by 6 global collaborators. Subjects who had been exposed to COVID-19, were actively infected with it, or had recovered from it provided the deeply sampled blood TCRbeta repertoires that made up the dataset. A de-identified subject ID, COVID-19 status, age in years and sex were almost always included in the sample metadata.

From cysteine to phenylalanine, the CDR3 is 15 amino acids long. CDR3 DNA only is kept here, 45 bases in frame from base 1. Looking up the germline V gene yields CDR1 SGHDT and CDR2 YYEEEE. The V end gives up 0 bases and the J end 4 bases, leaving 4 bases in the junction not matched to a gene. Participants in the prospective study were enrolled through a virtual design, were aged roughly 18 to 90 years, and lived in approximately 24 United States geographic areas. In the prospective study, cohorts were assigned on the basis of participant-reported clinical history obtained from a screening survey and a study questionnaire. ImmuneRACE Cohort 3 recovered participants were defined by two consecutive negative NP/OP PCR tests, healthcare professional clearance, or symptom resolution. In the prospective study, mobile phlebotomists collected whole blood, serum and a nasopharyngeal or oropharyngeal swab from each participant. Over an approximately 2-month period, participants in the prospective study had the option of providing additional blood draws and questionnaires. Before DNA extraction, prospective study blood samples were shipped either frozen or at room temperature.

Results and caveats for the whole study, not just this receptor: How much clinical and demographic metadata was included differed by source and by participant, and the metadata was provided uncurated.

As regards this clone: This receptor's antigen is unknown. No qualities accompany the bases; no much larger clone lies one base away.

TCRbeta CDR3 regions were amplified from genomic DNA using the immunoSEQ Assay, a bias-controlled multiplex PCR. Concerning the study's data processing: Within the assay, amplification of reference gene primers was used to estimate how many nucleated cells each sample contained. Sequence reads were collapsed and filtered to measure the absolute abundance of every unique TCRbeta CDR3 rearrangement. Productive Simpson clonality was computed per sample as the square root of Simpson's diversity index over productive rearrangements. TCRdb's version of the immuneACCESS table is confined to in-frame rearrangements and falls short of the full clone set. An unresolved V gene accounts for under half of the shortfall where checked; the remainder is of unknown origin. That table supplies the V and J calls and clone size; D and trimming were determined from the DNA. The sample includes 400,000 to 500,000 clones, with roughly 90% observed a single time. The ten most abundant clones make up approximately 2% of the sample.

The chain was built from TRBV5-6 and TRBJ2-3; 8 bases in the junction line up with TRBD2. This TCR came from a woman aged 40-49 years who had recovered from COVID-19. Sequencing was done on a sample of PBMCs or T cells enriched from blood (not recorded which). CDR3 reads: CASSLGAGEADTQYF. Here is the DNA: TGTGCCAGCAGCTTGGGAGCGGGAGAAGCAGATACGCAGTATTTT.